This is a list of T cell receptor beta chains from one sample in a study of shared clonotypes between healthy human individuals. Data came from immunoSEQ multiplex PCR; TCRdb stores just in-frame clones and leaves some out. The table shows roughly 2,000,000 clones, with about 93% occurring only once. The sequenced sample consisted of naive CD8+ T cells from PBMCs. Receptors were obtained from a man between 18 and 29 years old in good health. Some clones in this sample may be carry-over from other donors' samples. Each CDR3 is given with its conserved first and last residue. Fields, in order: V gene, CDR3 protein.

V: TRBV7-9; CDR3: CASSLGGSRDNIQYF
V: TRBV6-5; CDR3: CASSKGGNTEAFF
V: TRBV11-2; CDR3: CASSLDRDSGTDTQYF
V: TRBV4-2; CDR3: CASSFPGLIYEQYF
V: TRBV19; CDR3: CASSGRQGWEPQHF
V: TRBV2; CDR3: CASSVILAGGSYEQYF
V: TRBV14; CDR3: CASSQDYLPSLPGDEQFF
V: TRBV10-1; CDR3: CASSVRRASYNEQFF
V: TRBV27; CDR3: CASSLTGTGELFF
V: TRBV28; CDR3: CASSLLARSSYNEQFF
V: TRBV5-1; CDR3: CASSSGGDGYTF
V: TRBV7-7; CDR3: CASSSGQRDEQYF
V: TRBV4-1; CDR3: CASSMTGGSYEQYF
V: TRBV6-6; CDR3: CASSNYRGLAEAFF
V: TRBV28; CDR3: CASSPLQLGAEAFF
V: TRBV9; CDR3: CASSPARTGYGYTF
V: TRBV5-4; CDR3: CASRPGTSGRARADTQYF
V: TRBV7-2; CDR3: CASSLIRGADTQYF
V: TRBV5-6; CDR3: CASSLPQGNAQYF
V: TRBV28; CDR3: CASSFGVWETQYF
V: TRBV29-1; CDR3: CSVLPGPRRYNEQFF
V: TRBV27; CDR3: CASSLSGRSSYNEQFF
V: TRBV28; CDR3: CASSPRTTGNNNEQFF
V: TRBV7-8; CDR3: CASSLVRTSGANEQFF
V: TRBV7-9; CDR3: CASSPSGSSYNEQFF